The 29 T cell receptor beta chains below were found in one sample sequenced in a study of T cells in Graves' hyperthyroidism and ophthalmopathy. Amplification targeted TCR beta CDR3 regions from RNA transcripts. HTBI primers were employed in a first-round RT-PCR of the TCR CDR3. TCRdb used MiXCR to reprocess the multiplex PCR reads, holding one entry per CDR3 protein. The repertoire holds around 250,000 distinct CDR3 sequences, with more than 12% as singletons. Material: blood. These receptors were obtained from a woman aged 40-49 years with Graves' hyperthyroidism that later progressed to Graves' ophthalmopathy.

This clonotype occurred many times. The chain combines TRBV7-8 with TRBJ2-1; 8 nucleotides align to TRBD2. Germline values: CDR1 SGHVS, CDR2 FQNEAQ. The trim removed 5 bases at V and 7 bases at J, leaving 10 bases unmatched. The CDR3 is 15 residues long. The CDR3 protein is CASSPREGLWNEQFF. CDR3 sequence (DNA): TGTGCCAGCAGCCCCCGGGAGGGCCTATGGAATGAGCAGTTCTTC.

This clonotype was counted at least ten times. V is TRBV28 and J is TRBJ2-7; perhaps TRBD1 as D (6 bases). Germline V CDR1 and CDR2: MDHEN, SYDVKM. This CDR3 contains 17 residues. Trimming left V 6 bases short and J 3 bases short, with 24 bases between. CDR3 bases: TGTGCCAGCAGGAAGGCCGGTCAGGGGTTGTATGTCTACGAGCAGTACTTC. Its translation is CASRKAGQGLYVYEQYF. Looking up the rest from reference TRBV28 and TRBJ2-7 gives the full variable domain: DVKVTQSSRYLVKRTGEKVFLECVQDMDHENMFWYRQDPGLGLRLIYFSYDVKMKEKGDIPEGYSVSREKKERFSLILESASTNQTSMYLCASRKAGQGLYVYEQYFGPGTRLTVT.

The table lists this clonotype with many counts. V and J are TRBV12-3 or TRBV12-4 and TRBJ2-3; TRBD2 aligns across 13 bases. V dropped 6 bases and J dropped 4; count of bases not matched to a gene: 10. The CDR3 length is 17 residues. The CDR3 spells CASSHTGLAGVPDTQYF. CDR3 bases: TGTGCCAGCAGCCATACCGGACTAGCGGGAGTTCCAGATACGCAGTATTTT.

Regarding this clonotype: This may be a read error: a much more frequent sequence differs by one nucleotide. The J gene is TRBJ2-1, the V gene TRBV10-3; tentatively, D is TRBD1 (5 bases). The CDR3 spans 13 residues. V lost 8 bases and J lost 3, with 11 bases in between. Germline loops: CDR1 ENHRY, CDR2 SYGVKD. The CDR3 loop is CAIGTGDYNEQFF. The CDR3 nucleotides are TGTGCCATCGGAACAGGCGACTACAATGAGCAGTTCTTC.

CDR3 residues: CAFHTKGFRYGYTF. In nucleotides, the CDR3 is TGTGCCTTCCACACCAAGGGTTTTCGATATGGCTACACCTTC. The V and J genes are TRBV7-2 and TRBJ1-2; D gene uncertain. CDR1 and CDR2 (germline): SGHTA, FQGNSA. The CDR3 has 14 residues. The ends were cut back, 11 bases at V and 5 bases at J, with 21 bases in the middle.

This clonotype was counted ten times or more. The V call is TRBV5-1, the J call TRBJ2-1; D possibly corresponds to TRBD2 (7 bases). The CDR3 extends over 17 amino acids. V lost 4 bases and J 0 bases, leaving 17 bases between the germline ends. In germline, CDR1 is SGHRS, CDR2 YFSETQ. CDR3 DNA sequence: TGCGCCAGCAGCCTCGGGGGCGGGAGCTCCTCCTACAATGAGCAGTTCTTC. Protein product: CASSLGGGSSSYNEQFF.

This clonotype was observed at least ten times. The chain couples TRBV20-1 to TRBJ2-7; 9 bases agree with TRBD2. The germline gives CDR1 DFQATT, CDR2 SNEGSKA (reference sequence). Germline trimming cut 6 bases from V and 0 bases from J; bases unmatched to any gene: 6. The CDR3 has 14 amino acids. The CDR3 spells CSALTSGSSYEQYF. CDR3 DNA: TGCAGTGCACTGACTAGCGGAAGCTCCTACGAGCAGTACTTC.

This clonotype was seen repeatedly, ten times or more. This chain uses TRBV12-3 or TRBV12-4 with TRBJ1-2; D is unresolved. The CDR3 runs 15 residues. Trimming took 10 bases from V and 2 from J, leaving 20 bases between them. The CDR3: CAISGEGNVNYGYTF. The CDR3 region has the DNA TGTGCCATCTCTGGGGAGGGCAACGTGAACTATGGCTACACCTTC.

A note on this clonotype: This sequence may be a read error, since a much larger clone differs from it by one base. The CDR3 does not end in the conserved phenylalanine or tryptophan, so this is likely a read error. This chain connects TRBV6-6 to TRBJ1-6; no clear D. CDR3 length equals 15 residues. CDR1 and CDR2 from the germline V gene are MNHNY and SVGAGI (reference sequence). Deletions cut 0 bases from V and 10 bases from J, with 13 bases between. The CDR3 DNA reads as TGTGCCAGCAGTTACTCGAGGAGGGTTGGGTCACCCCTCCACCTT. It is translated as CASSYSRRVGSPLHL.

This clonotype showed up many times. This chain uses TRBV6-5 with TRBJ2-3, with a possible D match to TRBD2 (5 bases). The CDR3 has 14 amino acids. The V and J ends lost 0 bases and 1 base respectively, with 5 bases between them. The germline gives CDR1 MNHEY, CDR2 SVGAGI. The CDR3 spells CASSYSRGTDTQYF. The CDR3 DNA sequence: TGTGCCAGCAGTTACTCGCGGGGCACAGATACGCAGTATTTT.

This clonotype was seen repeatedly, ten times or more. The chain couples TRBV6-1 to TRBJ2-3; TRBD2 matches 15 bases. V trimming: 5 bases; J trimming: 7 bases; junction bases outside the gene matches: 7. The CDR3 contains 16 residues. In germline, CDR1 is MNHNS, CDR2 SASEGT. This chain's CDR3 is CASSSRTSGRANTQYF. The DNA for the CDR3 is TGTGCCAGCAGTTCCCGGACTAGCGGGAGGGCTAATACGCAGTATTTT.

The chain recombines TRBV6-1 with TRBJ2-1, with D unresolved. The CDR3 contains 16 residues. V lost 4 bases, J lost 3 bases, and 16 bases lay in between. Germline CDR1 is MNHNS and CDR2 is SASEGT. As DNA, the CDR3 is TGTGCCAGCAGTGTTCAACGGAGTAGAGTCTACAATGAGCAGTTCTTC. It codes for CASSVQRSRVYNEQFF.

This clonotype was recorded many times. The genes are TRBV11-2 and TRBJ1-1; D remains ambiguous. Germline CDR1 and CDR2: SGHAT and FQNNGV. The V and J ends lost 0 bases and 0 bases respectively, with 11 bases between them. CDR3 size: 16 residues. CDR3 sequence: CASSLDYGGLNTEAFF. The CDR3 DNA is TGTGCCAGCAGCTTAGATTACGGAGGGCTGAACACTGAAGCTTTCTTT.

A note on this clonotype: This may arise from a read error, as a much more abundant clone is one base away. The genes are TRBV19 and TRBJ2-5; perhaps TRBD2 as D (5 bases). The length of the CDR3 is 13 residues. Per the germline V gene, CDR1 is LNHDA and CDR2 is SQIVND (reference sequence). The chain's CDR3 is CASSSLNGETKYF. Written as DNA, the CDR3 is TGTGCCAGTAGTTCCCTTAACGGGGAGACCAAGTACTTC.

In regard to this clonotype: At one boundary the junction diverges from the germline segment, which might be a read error. V usage is TRBV30 and J usage is TRBJ1-3; the match to TRBD1 covers 7 bases. Germline CDR1 reads GTSNPN; CDR2 reads SVGIG (reference sequence). The CDR3 consists of 17 residues. The CDR3 nucleotides are TGTGCCTGGAGTTCCGGGACAGCGAAGATCTCTGGAAACACCACATATTTT. Protein: CAWSSGTAKISGNTTYF. Filled out from reference TRBV30 and TRBJ1-3, the complete variable domain reads SQTIHQWPATLVQPVGSPLSLECTVEGTSNPNLYWYRQAAGRGLQLLFYSVGIGQISSEVPQNLSASRPQDRQFILSSKKLLLSDSGFYLCAWSSGTAKISGNTTYFGEGSWLTVV.

This clonotype was picked up many times. The rearrangement uses TRBV7-9 and TRBJ1-1; tentative D call: TRBD1 (5 bases). Germline V gene sequence: CDR1 SEHNR, CDR2 FQNEAQ (reference sequence). This CDR3 is built from 16 residues. Deletions cut 3 bases from V and 1 base from J, with 15 bases between. This chain's CDR3 is CASSFRNQGANTEAFF. Here the CDR3 DNA reads TGTGCCAGCAGCTTTAGAAACCAAGGGGCGAACACTGAAGCTTTCTTT.

In this sample, this clonotype turned up many times. The rearrangement links TRBV7-2 to TRBJ2-5; D may match TRBD1 or TRBD2 (5 bases each). Germline V CDR1 and CDR2: SGHTA, FQGNSA. The germline V and J ends were trimmed by 5 bases and 0 bases, with 22 bases remaining between them. The CDR3 covers 18 residues. The CDR3 protein is CASSPTGTPRSYQETQYF. As DNA, the CDR3 is TGTGCCAGCAGCCCAACCGGGACCCCCCGATCGTACCAAGAGACCCAGTACTTC.

CDR3 DNA: TGTGCCAGCAGCCCCGGGCCGAGGAACACCGGGGAGCTGTTTTTT. Its translation: CASSPGPRNTGELFF. The V and J genes are TRBV5-8 and TRBJ2-2; D not resolved. This CDR3 has 15 residues. Trimming removed 4 bases from V and 1 base from J, with 11 bases in between. In germline, CDR1 is SGHTS, CDR2 YDEGEE.

This clonotype was seen at least ten times. This chain links TRBV20-1 with TRBJ2-3, with 12 bases that match TRBD2. Germline CDR1 and CDR2: DFQATT and SNEGSKA (reference sequence). J gave up 5 bases and V 1 base, and 4 bases lay outside the gene matches. This CDR3 comprises 15 residues. Here the CDR3 reads CSARATSGSLDTQYF. In DNA, the CDR3 is TGCAGTGCTAGAGCGACTAGCGGGAGTTTAGATACGCAGTATTTT.

This clonotype turned up a few times. This chain links TRBV19 with TRBJ2-6, with TRBD1 as a possible D gene (5 bases). Germline loops: CDR1 LNHDA, CDR2 SQIVND (reference sequence). Trimming cost V 5 bases and J 2 bases, with 16 bases left between them. The CDR3 sequence is 17 residues long. CDR3 nucleotides: TGTGCCAGTAGTTACGGCAGGGTCTTTACTGGGGCCAACGTCCTGACTTTC. It yields the protein CASSYGRVFTGANVLTF.

This clonotype was picked up many times. This rearrangement joins TRBV27 to TRBJ2-1, with a weak D call TRBD2 (5 bases). The CDR3 extends over 12 amino acids. In germline, CDR1 is MNHEY, CDR2 SMNVEV (reference sequence). V was cut by 6 bases and J by 6 bases, with 9 bases left in between. CDR3 loop: CASRDLSNEQFF. CDR3 coding DNA: TGTGCCAGCAGGGACTTGAGCAATGAGCAGTTCTTC.

A word on this clonotype: A much more abundant neighbour one base away suggests this may be a read error. The genes are TRBV5-1 and TRBJ2-1; a possible D gene is TRBD2 (5 bases). CDR1 and CDR2 from the germline V gene are SGHRS and YFSETQ. The CDR3 consists of 14 residues. The CDR3 loop is CASSAWEFYNEQIF. In nucleotides, the CDR3 is TGCGCCAGCAGCGCCTGGGAGTTCTACAATGAGCAGATCTTC.

The rearrangement links TRBV7-6 to TRBJ2-1, with a tentative D call TRBD1 (5 bases). Germline V CDR1 and CDR2: SGHVS, FNYEAQ. The CDR3 loop spans 16 amino acids. V lost 0 bases, J lost 4 bases, and 13 bases lay in between. The CDR3 sequence: CASSLAGQGRYNEQFF. In DNA, the CDR3 is TGTGCCAGCAGCTTAGCAGGTCAGGGAAGGTACAATGAGCAGTTCTTC.

The rearrangement links TRBV19 to TRBJ2-3; a possible D gene is TRBD2 (7 bases). The CDR3 runs 17 residues. Germline CDR1 is LNHDA and CDR2 is SQIVND (reference sequence). V was cut by 4 bases and J by 4 bases, with 21 bases left in between. In nucleotides, the CDR3 is TGTGCCAGTAGTACTCTTCCCCCGAGGGGGGGGGCAGATACGCAGTATTTT. Its protein is CASSTLPPRGGADTQYF.

There are many counts of this clonotype. V is TRBV28 and J is TRBJ2-3; 11 bases are a match to TRBD1. Germline V gene data show CDR1 as MDHEN and CDR2 as SYDVKM. This CDR3 has 18 amino acids. V shed 3 bases, J shed 0 bases, and the junction held 8 bases outside the gene matches. As DNA, the CDR3 is TGTGCCAGCAGTTTCCTCGGACAGGGGGCAGATAGCACAGATACGCAGTATTTT. Translation: CASSFLGQGADSTDTQYF.

This clonotype has a count of ten or more. V is TRBV6-2 or TRBV6-3 and J is TRBJ2-6; 10 bases align to TRBD2. CDR1 MNHEY and CDR2 SVGEGT come from the germline V gene. The ends lost 0 bases at V and 2 bases at J; junction bases unmatched: 13. There are 21 residues in the CDR3. The CDR3 bases are TGTGCCAGCAGTTACTCCCTGGCTTCAGCGGGAGGGATCCCTGGGGCCAACGTCCTGACTTTC. Residues: CASSYSLASAGGIPGANVLTF.

This clonotype has at least ten counts. The V call is TRBV7-3, the J call TRBJ2-1, with D uncertain. V was clipped by 2 bases and J by 3 bases, with 5 bases between them. The germline V gene encodes CDR1 SGHTA and CDR2 FQGTGA. This CDR3 contains 13 residues. CDR3 loop: CASSLALYNEQFF. CDR3 DNA: TGTGCCAGCAGCTTAGCCCTCTACAATGAGCAGTTCTTC.

The gene calls are TRBV29-1 and TRBJ1-4; 7 bases are shared with TRBD1. In germline, CDR1 is SQVTM, CDR2 ANQGSEA. CDR3 length: 13 amino acids. The trim removed 2 bases at V and 4 bases at J, leaving 1 base unmatched. The CDR3 reads CSVERQGNEKLFF. The CDR3 DNA reads as TGCAGCGTTGAACGACAGGGTAATGAAAAACTGTTTTTT.

This clonotype was observed at least ten times. This chain connects TRBV6-1 to TRBJ1-1; maybe TRBD1 (5 bases). V was clipped by 5 bases and J by 0 bases, with 7 bases between them. The CDR3 length is 13 residues. CDR1 MNHNS and CDR2 SASEGT come from the germline V gene. The CDR3 sequence is CASSKGMNTEAFF. The CDR3 DNA is TGTGCCAGCAGTAAGGGGATGAACACTGAAGCTTTCTTT.